What follows are 10 T cell receptor beta chains derived from one specimen sequenced in a study of blood T cell repertoires in COVID-19. Data came from immunoSEQ multiplex PCR; TCRdb stores just in-frame clones and leaves some out. In the table there are about 130,000 clones, 70% to 80% of which are singletons. The specimen sequenced was peripheral blood. These TCRs come from a woman in her seventies with COVID-19, enrolled during active disease.

The V and J genes are TRBV4-1 and TRBJ2-1; TRBD2 matches 13 bases. Germline assignment: CDR1 MGHRA and CDR2 YSYEKL. V was pared by 10 bases and J by 4 bases, with 4 bases of the junction left unmatched. The CDR3 is 14 amino acids. The CDR3 DNA follows: TGCGCCATTCCGGGACTAGCGGGGTACAATGAGCAGTTCTTC. Translated, it gives CAIPGLAGYNEQFF.

The V gene is TRBV27, the J gene TRBJ1-3, with D hard to call. The V end was cut by 6 bases, the J end by 0 bases, with 12 bases between. The CDR3 has 15 amino acids. Germline values: CDR1 MNHEY, CDR2 SMNVEV (reference sequence). The DNA for the CDR3 is TGTGCCAGCAGGGCCACAGATTCCTCTGGAAACACCATATATTTT. It encodes CASRATDSSGNTIYF.

The V call is TRBV4-3, the J call TRBJ1-1; 7 nucleotides agree with TRBD1. Germline V lookup: CDR1 LGHNA, CDR2 YSLEER. The CDR3 loop spans 13 amino acids. V trimming: 5 bases; J trimming: 7 bases; junction bases outside the gene matches: 7. The CDR3 DNA sequence: TGCGCCAGCAGCTCCGACAGGGAGGTTGAAGCTTTCTTT. Translated, it gives CASSSDREVEAFF.

The chain is built from TRBV6-2 or TRBV6-3 and TRBJ2-7; 7 bases are a match to TRBD2. Germline-derived CDR1 and CDR2 are MNHEY and SVGEGT. This CDR3 region has 17 residues. V trimming: 6 bases; J trimming: 4 bases; junction bases outside the gene matches: 18. This chain's CDR3 is CASSPTKSPSGAYEQYF. The CDR3 region has the DNA TGTGCCAGCAGCCCCACGAAGTCTCCCAGCGGGGCGTACGAGCAGTACTTC.

The chain uses TRBV30 and TRBJ1-2, with a weak D call TRBD1 (5 bases). CDR1 is GTSNPN and CDR2 is SVGIG in the germline V gene (reference sequence). This CDR3 contains 13 residues. V shed 4 bases and J shed 6 bases, with 15 bases lying between them. Here the CDR3 reads CAWTGETVDGYTF. The CDR3 DNA reads TGTGCCTGGACCGGCGAGACAGTCGATGGCTACACCTTC. Full variable domain (missing parts from reference TRBV30 and TRBJ1-2): SQTIHQWPATLVQPVGSPLSLECTVEGTSNPNLYWYRQAAGRGLQLLFYSVGIGQISSEVPQNLSASRPQDRQFILSSKKLLLSDSGFYLCAWTGETVDGYTFGSGTRLTVV.

The chain recombines TRBV2 with TRBJ2-1; tentative D call: TRBD1 (6 bases). Trimming took 5 bases from V and 0 from J, leaving 14 bases between them. CDR3 length: 16 amino acids. Germline lookup yields CDR1 SNHLY and CDR2 FYNNEI. DNA for the CDR3: TGTGCCAGCAGTAACGACAGGTCCTACTCCTACAATGAGCAGTTCTTC. This encodes CASSNDRSYSYNEQFF.

The genes are TRBV6-1 and TRBJ1-2; D gene unclear. Deletions cut 2 bases from V and 1 base from J, with 5 bases between. The CDR3 has 13 residues. Germline V gene sequence: CDR1 MNHNS, CDR2 SASEGT. The CDR3 DNA reads as TGTGCCAGCAGTGAAACAGATAACTATGGCTACACCTTC. Residues: CASSETDNYGYTF.

This clone appeared once. This CDR3 reads CSASDSPNTGELFF. In nucleotides, the CDR3 is TGCAGTGCTAGTGACAGTCCGAACACCGGGGAGCTGTTTTTT. The chain combines TRBV20-1 with TRBJ2-2; possibly TRBD1 for D (5 bases). V was trimmed by 3 bases and J by 0 bases, leaving 8 bases between them. Germline V CDR1 and CDR2: DFQATT, SNEGSKA (reference sequence). CDR3 length: 14 residues.

The chain recombines TRBV21-1 with TRBJ2-6; the table's TRBD2 call for D was not verified on the DNA. TRBV21-1 counts as a pseudogene. The CDR3 is 14 residues long. In DNA, the CDR3 is TGTGCCAGCCGCCCCGGCTCTGGGGCCAACGTCCTGACTTTC. Its protein product is CASRPGSGANVLTF.

J is TRBJ2-2 and V is TRBV11-2, with 8 positions matching TRBD1. V lost 7 bases and J lost 1; bases outside the gene matches: 5. CDR1 SGHAT and CDR2 FQNNGV come from the germline V gene. This CDR3 is built from 15 residues. The CDR3 nucleotides are TGTGCCAGCACCTGGGGACAGGTGAACACCGGGGAGCTGTTTTTT. Protein: CASTWGQVNTGELFF. Using reference TRBV11-2 and TRBJ2-2 for the parts outside the CDR3, the full variable domain is EAGVAQSPRYKIIEKRQSVAFWCNPISGHATLYWYQQILGQGPKLLIQFQNNGVVDDSQLPKDRFSAERLKGVDSTLKIQPAKLEDSAVYLCASTWGQVNTGELFFGEGSRLTVL.